One and the same sample provided the 10 T cell receptor beta chains below, sequenced in a study of blood T cell repertoires in COVID-19. Repertoires were generated with immunoSEQ multiplex PCR, while TCRdb's copy carries only in-frame clones and drops some. The table has fewer than 250,000 clones, 83% seen once. Source material: peripheral blood. The receptors here all came from a woman aged 50 to 65 with acute or convalescent COVID-19.

This rearrangement joins TRBV2 to TRBJ2-7; 7 nucleotides match TRBD1. CDR3 length: 13 residues. V gave up 5 bases and J gave up 2 bases; unmatched junction bases: 3. Germline CDR1 is SNHLY and CDR2 is FYNNEI. The CDR3 nucleotides read TGTGCCAGCAGTCCGGGACAGACCTACGAGCAGTACTTC. This translates into CASSPGQTYEQYF.

The V gene is TRBV6-5, the J gene TRBJ1-1; no firm D call. Germline V gene sequence: CDR1 MNHEY, CDR2 SVGAGI. V was trimmed by 4 bases and J by 0 bases, leaving 15 bases between them. This CDR3 is built from 16 residues. DNA of the CDR3: TGTGCCAGCAGTTCCTACTCGGGAAGGGTGAACACTGAAGCTTTCTTT. Translated, it gives CASSSYSGRVNTEAFF.

The chain employs TRBV9 and TRBJ1-5; TRBD1 agrees at 10 bases. Germline trimming cut 4 bases from V and 7 bases from J; bases unmatched to any gene: 8. The CDR3 is 15 amino acids. CDR1 and CDR2 (germline): SGDLS, YYNGEE. The DNA for the CDR3 is TGTGCCAGCAGCTCAACAGGGACAGGGGTCCAGCCCCAGCATTTT. This gives the protein CASSSTGTGVQPQHF.

In DNA form, the CDR3 reads TGTGCCAGCAGGGACCAGGGGGCAATGAACACTGAAGCTTTCTTT. Amino acids: CASRDQGAMNTEAFF. The chain joins TRBV6-5 to TRBJ1-1; 8 bases agree with TRBD1. Trimming at V came to 6 bases and at J to 0 bases, leaving 6 bases not matched to a gene. CDR3 size: 15 residues. Germline V gene sequence: CDR1 MNHEY, CDR2 SVGAGI.

The chain is built from TRBV5-1 and TRBJ2-7; 9 bases agree with TRBD1. With V trimmed by 4 bases and J by 5 bases, 10 bases remained unmatched. CDR1 is SGHRS and CDR2 is YFSETQ in the germline V gene. The CDR3 has 15 amino acids. The CDR3 region is CASSLDRDRAHEQYF. The CDR3 nucleotides are TGCGCCAGCAGCCTAGACCGGGACAGGGCCCACGAGCAGTACTTC.

The chain couples TRBV28 to TRBJ2-1; 9 positions agree with TRBD1. V trimming: 2 bases; J trimming: 8 bases; junction bases outside the gene matches: 13. The CDR3 runs to 17 residues. Germline V CDR1 and CDR2: MDHEN, SYDVKM. CDR3: CASSLSAGTGFFDEQFF. Written as DNA, the CDR3 is TGTGCCAGCAGTTTAAGTGCCGGGACAGGGTTTTTCGATGAGCAGTTCTTC.

The chain uses TRBV30 and TRBJ1-5, with D perhaps TRBD1 (6 bases). V lost 1 base to trimming and J lost 2 bases, with 6 bases between them. CDR1 GTSNPN and CDR2 SVGIG come from the germline V gene (reference sequence). The CDR3 totals 13 residues. The CDR3 region has the DNA TGTGCCTGGAGTGCAGGGGGCAATCAGCCCCAGCATTTT. Its protein is CAWSAGGNQPQHF.

The rearrangement links TRBV2 to TRBJ1-1; D might be TRBD1 (6 bases). The CDR3 is 11 residues long. CDR1 is SNHLY and CDR2 is FYNNEI in the germline V gene. The V end was cut by 10 bases, the J end by 4 bases, with 10 bases between. The CDR3 DNA reads TGTGCCACGGGACAAAGCACTGAAGCTTTCTTT. Translation: CATGQSTEAFF. The entire variable domain, with the rest obtained from reference TRBV2 and TRBJ1-1, is as follows: EPEVTQTPSHQVTQMGQEVILRCVPISNHLYFYWYRQILGQKVEFLVSFYNNEISEKSEIFDDQFSVERPDGSNFTLKIRSTKLEDSAMYFCATGQSTEAFFGQGTRLTVV.

There are a few counts of this clone. The rearrangement joins TRBV7-9 to TRBJ2-7; 13 nucleotides line up with TRBD2. The ends lost 2 bases at V and 4 bases at J; junction bases unmatched: 11. Germline CDR1 reads SEHNR; CDR2 reads FQNEAQ (reference sequence). The CDR3 is 18 amino acids. CDR3 bases: TGTGCCAGCAGCTTAACCCCCGTAAGGACTAGCGGGAGTTACGAGCAGTACTTC. Amino acids: CASSLTPVRTSGSYEQYF.

This clone was observed a handful of times. The rearrangement joins TRBV28 to TRBJ1-6, with 7 nucleotides matching TRBD1. Germline lookup yields CDR1 MDHEN and CDR2 SYDVKM. This CDR3 has 14 amino acids. Trimming removed 8 bases from V and 6 bases from J; junction bases left unmatched: 7. The CDR3 sequence: CASLPGQINSPLHF. CDR3 nucleotides: TGTGCCAGCCTCCCGGGACAGATTAATTCACCCCTCCACTTT.